The 15 T cell receptor beta chains below were found in one sample sequenced in a study of type 1 regulatory T cells. Study-level results: Tr1 cells had a more restricted TCR repertoire than non-Tr1 cells.

One entry per CDR3 protein results from TCRdb running MiXCR on the reads. Of 60,000 to 75,000 distinct CDR3 sequences listed, about 20% are singletons. Antigen specificity for these receptors is unknown. Specimen: cultured type 1 regulatory T (Tr1) cells, either the whole culture or a sorted fraction (not recorded which). The receptors originated from a human donor in good health.

V gene TRBV12-3 or TRBV12-4 combines with J gene TRBJ2-5; D is ambiguous. The CDR3 contains 12 residues. Trimming took off 2 bases at V and 4 bases at J, with 5 bases between the two ends. Here the CDR3 DNA reads TGTGCCAGCAGTTTATTCGGAGAGACCCAGTACTTC. Translated: CASSLFGETQYF.

The chain recombines TRBV14 with TRBJ1-1, with D possibly matching TRBD1 (6 bases). V lost 4 bases, J lost 2 bases, and 14 bases lay in between. Germline CDR1 is SGHDN and CDR2 is FVKESK. This CDR3 is 15 amino acids long. This chain's CDR3 is CASSPRTEHNTEAFF. DNA for the CDR3: TGTGCCAGCAGCCCTCGGACAGAGCACAACACTGAAGCTTTCTTT.

This clonotype was found many times. V gene TRBV29-1 combines with J gene TRBJ2-7, with D perhaps TRBD1 or TRBD2 (5 bases each). This CDR3 region has 12 residues. Trimming removed 3 bases from V and 6 bases from J, with 12 bases in between. Germline V gives CDR1 SQVTM, CDR2 ANQGSEA. CDR3 sequence reads: CSVDGPGPEQYF. DNA of the CDR3: TGCAGCGTTGATGGCCCGGGACCCGAGCAGTACTTC.

This clonotype has a handful of counts. The chain uses TRBV5-1 and TRBJ1-1, with 7 positions matching TRBD1. Germline V gene lookup returns CDR1 SGHRS and CDR2 YFSETQ. The junction had 14 bases not matched to a gene; V was cut back by 1 base and J by 11 bases. This CDR3 region has 15 residues. Here the CDR3 reads CASSLQTGTPPMAFF. In DNA, the CDR3 is TGCGCCAGCAGCTTGCAGACAGGGACTCCTCCGATGGCTTTCTTT.

This clonotype has only a few counts. The chain employs TRBV7-9 and TRBJ2-7, with TRBD1 identical over 7 bases. The CDR3 totals 14 residues. Germline CDR1 is SEHNR and CDR2 is FQNEAQ (reference sequence). Germline trimming cut 6 bases from V and 2 bases from J; bases unmatched to any gene: 7. The CDR3 nucleotides are TGTGCCAGCAGTAAACAAGACAGGGCCTACGAGCAGTACTTC. Translation gives CASSKQDRAYEQYF.

The sample holds one count of this clonotype. The chain is built from TRBV30 and TRBJ2-3; D gene unclear. Germline V lookup: CDR1 GTSNPN, CDR2 SVGIG (reference sequence). Trimming took 5 bases from V and 0 from J, leaving 6 bases between them. CDR3 length equals 12 residues. Here the CDR3 DNA reads TGTGCCTGGGGGTCGAGCACAGATACGCAGTATTTT. This sequence encodes CAWGSSTDTQYF.

J is TRBJ2-7 and V is TRBV3-1; the D gene is possibly TRBD1 (6 bases). This CDR3 comprises 15 residues. The V gene's germline CDR1 is LGHDT and CDR2 YNNKEL (reference sequence). The V end lost 2 bases, the J end lost 3 bases, and 14 bases lay between the germline ends. The CDR3 coding sequence is TGTGCCAGCAGCCAACACCGGGACACGGGCTACGAGCAGTACTTC. Residues: CASSQHRDTGYEQYF.

The table lists this clonotype with a few counts. CDR3 sequence (DNA): TGCGCCAGCAGCTCGGGACTAGCTCCACCCGGGGCGAACACCGGGGAGCTGTTTTTT. This codes for CASSSGLAPPGANTGELFF. The chain joins TRBV5-1 to TRBJ2-2; TRBD2 matches 9 bases. The germline V gene has CDR1 SGHRS and CDR2 YFSETQ. The V gene end was trimmed by 3 bases and the J gene end by 0 bases; junction bases not matched to a gene: 12. The CDR3 extends over 19 amino acids.

The V gene is TRBV20-1, the J gene TRBJ2-7, with D possibly being TRBD1 (7 bases). V lost 5 bases to trimming and J lost 3 bases, with 17 bases between them. The CDR3 is 14 amino acids. The germline V gene encodes CDR1 DFQATT and CDR2 SNEGSKA (reference sequence). CDR3 nucleotides: TGCAGTGCTCGTCCGGGCAGGGGGGTCTACGAGCAGTACTTC. Amino acid sequence: CSARPGRGVYEQYF.

The chain combines TRBV12-3 or TRBV12-4 with TRBJ2-1; no clear D gene. The CDR3 totals 15 residues. The ends were cut back, 3 bases at V and 0 bases at J, with 9 bases in the middle. In nucleotides, the CDR3 is TGTGCCAGCAGTTTTGGGATTAGCTCCTACAATGAGCAGTTCTTC. Protein: CASSFGISSYNEQFF.

The chain has TRBV5-1 and TRBJ1-3, with D unclear. The CDR3 sequence is 13 residues long. Germline V lookup: CDR1 SGHRS, CDR2 YFSETQ. V lost 3 bases and J 0 bases, leaving 4 bases between the germline ends. CDR3 sequence: CASSSDSGNTIYF. The CDR3 nucleotides are TGCGCCAGCAGCTCTGACTCTGGAAACACCATATATTTT.

In its sample, this clonotype was seen a few times. This sequence joins TRBV10-3 and TRBJ2-1; 7 bases map to TRBD2. The V and J ends lost 0 bases and 9 bases, in that order; junction bases with no gene match: 14. CDR1 is ENHRY and CDR2 is SYGVKD in the germline V gene. The CDR3 runs to 17 residues. The CDR3 loop is CAISESGGGRADSEQFF. The CDR3 DNA reads as TGTGCCATCAGTGAGTCGGGTGGCGGGAGAGCCGACTCTGAGCAGTTCTTC.

This rearrangement joins TRBV5-1 to TRBJ2-2; weak D call: TRBD1 (5 bases). Germline CDR1 SGHRS, CDR2 YFSETQ. Trimming removed 5 bases from V and 8 bases from J, with 10 bases in between. The CDR3 runs to 12 residues. CDR3 loop: CASRLRAGELFF. CDR3 nucleotides: TGCGCCAGCAGGCTCAGGGCTGGGGAGCTGTTTTTT.

There are a few counts of this clonotype. The chain recombines TRBV6-5 with TRBJ1-2, with TRBD1 as a possible D gene (5 bases). Germline-derived CDR1 and CDR2 are MNHEY and SVGAGI. V lost 6 bases and J lost 4, with 15 bases in between. CDR3 size: 14 residues. The CDR3 here is CASRKWDGSYGYTF. For the CDR3, the DNA is TGTGCCAGCAGAAAATGGGACGGCAGCTATGGCTACACCTTC.

This clonotype was recorded a few times. This chain connects TRBV19 to TRBJ2-1; D might be TRBD2 (6 bases). The germline gives CDR1 LNHDA, CDR2 SQIVND (reference sequence). V lost 7 bases and J lost 8, with 18 bases in between. This CDR3 comprises 14 residues. DNA for the CDR3: TGTGCCAGTAAGAGAACGGGAGATAGCGATGAGCAGTTCTTC. This codes for CASKRTGDSDEQFF. Variable domain in full (rest from reference TRBV19 and TRBJ2-1): DGGITQSPKYLFRKEGQNVTLSCEQNLNHDAMYWYRQDPGQGLRLIYYSQIVNDFQKGDIAEGYSVSREKKESFPLTVTSAQKNPTAFYLCASKRTGDSDEQFFGPGTRLTVL.